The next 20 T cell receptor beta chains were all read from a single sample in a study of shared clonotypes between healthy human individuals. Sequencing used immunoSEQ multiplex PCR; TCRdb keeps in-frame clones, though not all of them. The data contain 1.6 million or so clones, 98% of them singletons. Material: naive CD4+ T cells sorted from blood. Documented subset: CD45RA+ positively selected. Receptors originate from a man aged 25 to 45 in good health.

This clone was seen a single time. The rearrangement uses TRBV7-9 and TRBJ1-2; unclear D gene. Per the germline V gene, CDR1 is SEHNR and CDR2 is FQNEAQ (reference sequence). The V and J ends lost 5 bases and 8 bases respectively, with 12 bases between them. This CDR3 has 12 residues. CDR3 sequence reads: CASSPGRPGYTF. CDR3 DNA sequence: TGTGCCAGCAGCCCCGGAAGACCCGGCTACACCTTC.

The chain's CDR3 is CATSKGQFNEKLFF. CDR3 DNA: TGTGCCACCAGCAAGGGACAGTTTAATGAAAAACTGTTTTTT. This chain links TRBV15 with TRBJ1-4; 7 nucleotides match TRBD1. This CDR3 has 14 residues. Looked up from germline, CDR1 is LNHNV and CDR2 is YYDKDF (reference sequence). The V gene end was trimmed by 4 bases and the J gene end by 4 bases; junction bases not matched to a gene: 3.

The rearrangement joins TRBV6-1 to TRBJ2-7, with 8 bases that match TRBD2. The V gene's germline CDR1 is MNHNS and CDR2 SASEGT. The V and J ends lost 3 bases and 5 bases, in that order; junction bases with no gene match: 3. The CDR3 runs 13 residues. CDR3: CASSEPGGHEQYF. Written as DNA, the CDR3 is TGTGCCAGCAGTGAGCCGGGAGGGCACGAGCAGTACTTC.

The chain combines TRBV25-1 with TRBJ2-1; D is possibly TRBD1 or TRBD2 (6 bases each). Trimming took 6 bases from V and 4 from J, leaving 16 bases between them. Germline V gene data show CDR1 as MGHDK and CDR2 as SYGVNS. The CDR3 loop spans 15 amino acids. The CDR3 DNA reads TGTGCCAGCAGCGATATGAGAGGGGGGTACAATGAGCAGTTCTTC. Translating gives CASSDMRGGYNEQFF.

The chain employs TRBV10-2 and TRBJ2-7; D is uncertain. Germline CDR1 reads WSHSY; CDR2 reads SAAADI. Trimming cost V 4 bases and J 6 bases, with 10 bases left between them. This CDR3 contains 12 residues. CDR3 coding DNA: TGCGCCAGCAGTGTTAACAGTTTCGAGCAGTACTTC. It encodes CASSVNSFEQYF.

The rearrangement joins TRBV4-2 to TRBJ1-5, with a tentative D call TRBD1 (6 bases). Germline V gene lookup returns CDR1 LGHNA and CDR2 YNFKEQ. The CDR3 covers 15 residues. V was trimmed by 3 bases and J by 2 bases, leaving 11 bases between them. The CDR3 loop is CASSHWTVGNQPQHF. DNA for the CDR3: TGTGCCAGCAGCCATTGGACAGTTGGCAATCAGCCCCAGCATTTT.

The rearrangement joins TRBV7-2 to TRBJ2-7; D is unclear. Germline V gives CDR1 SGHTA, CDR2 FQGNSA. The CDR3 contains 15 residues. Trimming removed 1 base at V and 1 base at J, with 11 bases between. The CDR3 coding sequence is TGTGCCAGCAGCTTAGGGGTGGGCAGATCCTACGAGCAGTACTTC. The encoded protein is CASSLGVGRSYEQYF.

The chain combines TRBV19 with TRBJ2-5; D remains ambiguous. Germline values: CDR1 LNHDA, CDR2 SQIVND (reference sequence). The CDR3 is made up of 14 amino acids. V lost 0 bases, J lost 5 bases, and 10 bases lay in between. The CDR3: CASSIDRRRETQYF. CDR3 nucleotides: TGTGCCAGTAGTATAGATCGGCGACGGGAGACCCAGTACTTC.

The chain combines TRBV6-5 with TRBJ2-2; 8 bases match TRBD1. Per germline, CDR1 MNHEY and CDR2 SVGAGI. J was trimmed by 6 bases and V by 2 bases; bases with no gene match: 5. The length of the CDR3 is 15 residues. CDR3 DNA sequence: TGTGCCAGCAGTTACCTCCCACAGGGGGCCGGGGAGCTGTTTTTT. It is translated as CASSYLPQGAGELFF.

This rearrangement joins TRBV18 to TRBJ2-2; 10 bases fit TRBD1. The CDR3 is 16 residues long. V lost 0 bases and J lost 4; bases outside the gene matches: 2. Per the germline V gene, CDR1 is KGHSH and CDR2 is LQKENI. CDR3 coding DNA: TGTGCCAGCTCACCACCGGGACAGGGGTTCACCGGGGAGCTGTTTTTT. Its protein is CASSPPGQGFTGELFF.

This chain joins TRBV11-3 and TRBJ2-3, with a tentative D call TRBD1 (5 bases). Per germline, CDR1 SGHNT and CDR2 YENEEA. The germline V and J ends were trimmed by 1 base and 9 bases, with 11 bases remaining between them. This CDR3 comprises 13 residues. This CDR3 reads CASSLAAGYTQYF. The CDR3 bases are TGTGCCAGCAGCTTAGCGGCAGGGTACACGCAGTATTTT.

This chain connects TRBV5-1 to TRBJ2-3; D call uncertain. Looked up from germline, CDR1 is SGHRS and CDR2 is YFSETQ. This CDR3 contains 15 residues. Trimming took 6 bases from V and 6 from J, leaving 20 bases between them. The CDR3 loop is CASNPQGLLGDTQYF. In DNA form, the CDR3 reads TGCGCCAGCAACCCCCAAGGCCTCCTGGGGGATACGCAGTATTTT.

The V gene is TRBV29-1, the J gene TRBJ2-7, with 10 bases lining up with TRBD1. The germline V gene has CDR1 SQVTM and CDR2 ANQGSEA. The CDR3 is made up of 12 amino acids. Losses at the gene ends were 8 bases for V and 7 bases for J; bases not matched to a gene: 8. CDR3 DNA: TGCAGCTCCCGGGACAGGGGTGAGGAGCAGTACTTC. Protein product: CSSRDRGEEQYF.

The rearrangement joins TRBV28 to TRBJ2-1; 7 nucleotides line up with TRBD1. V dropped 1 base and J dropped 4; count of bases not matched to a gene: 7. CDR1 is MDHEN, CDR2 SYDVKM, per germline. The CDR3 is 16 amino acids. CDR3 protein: CASSLSGRGIYNEQFF. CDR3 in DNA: TGTGCCAGCAGTTTATCCGGCAGGGGGATATACAATGAGCAGTTCTTC.

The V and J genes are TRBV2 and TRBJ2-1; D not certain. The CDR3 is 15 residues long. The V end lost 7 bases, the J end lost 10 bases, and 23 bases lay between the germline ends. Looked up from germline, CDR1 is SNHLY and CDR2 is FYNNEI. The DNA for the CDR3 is TGTGCCAGCAAAGGAATATCGGACCGGCTCGAGGAGCAGTTCTTC. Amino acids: CASKGISDRLEEQFF. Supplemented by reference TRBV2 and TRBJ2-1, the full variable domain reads EPEVTQTPSHQVTQMGQEVILRCVPISNHLYFYWYRQILGQKVEFLVSFYNNEISEKSEIFDDQFSVERPDGSNFTLKIRSTKLEDSAMYFCASKGISDRLEEQFFGPGTRLTVL.

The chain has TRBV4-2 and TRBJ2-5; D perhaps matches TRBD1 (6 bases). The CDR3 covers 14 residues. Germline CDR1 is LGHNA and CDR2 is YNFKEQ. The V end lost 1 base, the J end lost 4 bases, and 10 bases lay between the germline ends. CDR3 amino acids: CASSQGTGRETQYF. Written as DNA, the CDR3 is TGTGCCAGCAGCCAAGGTACAGGGCGAGAGACCCAGTACTTC.

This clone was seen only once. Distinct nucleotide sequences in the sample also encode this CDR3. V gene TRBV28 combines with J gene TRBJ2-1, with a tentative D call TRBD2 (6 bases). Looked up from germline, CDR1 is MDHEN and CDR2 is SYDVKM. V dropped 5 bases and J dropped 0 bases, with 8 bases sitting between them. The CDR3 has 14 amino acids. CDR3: CASSRGGSYNEQFF. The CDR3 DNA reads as TGTGCCAGCAGTCGGGGAGGCTCCTACAATGAGCAGTTCTTC.

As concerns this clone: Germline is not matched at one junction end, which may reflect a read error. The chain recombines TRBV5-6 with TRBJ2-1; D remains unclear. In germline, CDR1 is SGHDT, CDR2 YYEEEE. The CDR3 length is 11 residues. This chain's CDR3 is CASSSSNEQFF. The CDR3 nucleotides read TGTGCCAGCAGCTCCTCCAATGAGCAGTTCTTC.

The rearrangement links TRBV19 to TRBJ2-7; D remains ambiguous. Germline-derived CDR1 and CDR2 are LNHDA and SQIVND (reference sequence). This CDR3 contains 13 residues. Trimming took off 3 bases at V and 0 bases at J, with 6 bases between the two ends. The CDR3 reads CASSMVTSYEQYF. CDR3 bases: TGTGCCAGTAGTATGGTTACCTCCTACGAGCAGTACTTC.

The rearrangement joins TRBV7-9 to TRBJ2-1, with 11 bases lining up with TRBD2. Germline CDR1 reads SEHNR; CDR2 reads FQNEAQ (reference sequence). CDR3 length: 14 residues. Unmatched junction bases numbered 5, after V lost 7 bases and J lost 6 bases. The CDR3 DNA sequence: TGTGCCAGCAAAACTAGCGGGAGCGGCAATGAGCAGTTCTTC. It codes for CASKTSGSGNEQFF.